These 20 T cell receptor beta chains were sequenced from one sample in a study of blood T cell repertoires in COVID-19. The table came from immunoSEQ multiplex PCR; TCRdb's copy has only in-frame clones and leaves some out. The sample shows approximately 240,000 clones, 65% to 80% of them seen only once. Sequencing was performed on peripheral blood. These receptors all stem from a middle-aged woman with active or convalescent COVID-19.

V and J are TRBV30 and TRBJ1-5; D is possibly TRBD1 (5 bases). The CDR3 runs to 14 residues. Trimming took off 6 bases at V and 4 bases at J, with 16 bases between the two ends. Per germline, CDR1 GTSNPN and CDR2 SVGIG (reference sequence). The CDR3 is CACQASGGNQPQHF. The CDR3 DNA reads TGTGCCTGCCAAGCTTCCGGGGGGAATCAGCCCCAGCATTTT.

J is TRBJ1-4 and V is TRBV2; possibly TRBD1 for D (6 bases). Germline loops: CDR1 SNHLY, CDR2 FYNNEI. Trimming shortened V by 8 bases and J by 4 bases, and 17 bases separated the two germline ends. The CDR3 is 15 amino acids. The CDR3 protein is CASGKDSSYNEKLFF. The CDR3 coding sequence is TGTGCCAGCGGAAAGGACAGTAGCTATAATGAAAAACTGTTTTTT.

The V call is TRBV3-1 (or the pseudogene TRBV3-2), the J call TRBJ1-6, with a possible D match to TRBD1 (6 bases). Trimming removed 0 bases at V and 10 bases at J, with 13 bases between. Germline V CDR1 and CDR2: LGHDT, YNNKEL (reference sequence). CDR3 length: 15 amino acids. CDR3 sequence (DNA): TGTGCCAGCAGCCAAGAGGGGGGGGGCAACTCACCCCTCCACTTT. Protein product: CASSQEGGGNSPLHF.

The chain recombines TRBV21-1 with TRBJ1-2; TRBD1, the D gene given by the table, was not confirmed from the DNA. TRBV21-1 is termed a pseudogene. This CDR3 is built from 13 residues. The DNA of the CDR3 is TGTGCCAGGATACAGGGTCCCCCCTATGGCTACACCTTC. Encoded protein: CARIQGPPYGYTF.

This clone was picked up a small number of times. The rearrangement links TRBV6-5 to TRBJ1-2, with D perhaps matching TRBD1 (6 bases). The V gene's germline CDR1 is MNHEY and CDR2 SVGAGI. The CDR3 has 12 residues. V dropped 7 bases and J dropped 3 bases, with 9 bases sitting between them. The CDR3 coding sequence is TGTGCCAGCAAGAAGGGGGACTATGGCTACACCTTC. Residues: CASKKGDYGYTF.

The rearrangement uses TRBV2 and TRBJ1-3; TRBD1 is a possible D gene (5 bases). The ends were cut back, 4 bases at V and 0 bases at J, with 13 bases in the middle. The CDR3 is 16 residues long. Germline lookup yields CDR1 SNHLY and CDR2 FYNNEI. The CDR3 region is CASSVGTGVSGNTIYF. CDR3 sequence (DNA): TGTGCCAGCAGTGTGGGGACGGGGGTCTCTGGAAACACCATATATTTT.

The gene calls are TRBV27 and TRBJ1-2; 11 bases are shared with TRBD1. The CDR3 covers 15 residues. The V gene's germline CDR1 is MNHEY and CDR2 SMNVEV (reference sequence). J was trimmed by 3 bases and V by 4 bases; bases with no gene match: 4. This CDR3 is CASSSGQGAHYGYTF. The CDR3 DNA reads as TGTGCCAGCAGTTCCGGACAGGGGGCTCACTATGGCTACACCTTC.

This clone showed up just a few times. The rearrangement joins TRBV28 to TRBJ1-5, with D tentatively TRBD1 (5 bases). This CDR3 spans 15 amino acids. Germline assignment: CDR1 MDHEN and CDR2 SYDVKM. V lost 4 bases to trimming and J lost 2 bases, with 12 bases between them. CDR3 loop: CASSYGGDGNQPQHF. The CDR3 coding sequence is TGTGCCAGCAGTTATGGAGGGGACGGCAATCAGCCCCAGCATTTT.

The chain joins TRBV6-1 to TRBJ1-2, with 9 nucleotides matching TRBD1. V was pared by 3 bases and J by 6 bases, with 8 bases of the junction left unmatched. The length of the CDR3 is 15 residues. CDR1 and CDR2 from the germline V gene are MNHNS and SASEGT. CDR3 loop: CASSDTTGGVNGYTF. The CDR3 nucleotides read TGTGCCAGCAGTGACACGACAGGGGGAGTGAATGGCTACACCTTC.

V is TRBV6-6 and J is TRBJ1-2, with D perhaps matching TRBD1 (6 bases). Germline V gene data show CDR1 as MNHNY and CDR2 as SVGAGI (reference sequence). The CDR3 is 13 residues long. Trimming removed 2 bases from V and 7 bases from J, with 11 bases in between. The CDR3 region is CASSYAQDSGYTF. The CDR3 DNA is TGTGCCAGCAGTTACGCTCAGGACAGTGGCTACACCTTC.

This chain uses TRBV9 with TRBJ1-1, with 9 bases that match TRBD1. The V gene end was trimmed by 4 bases and the J gene end by 2 bases; junction bases not matched to a gene: 6. The germline V gene encodes CDR1 SGDLS and CDR2 YYNGEE. This CDR3 is 15 amino acids long. CDR3 loop: CASSPGQGINTEAFF. The CDR3 nucleotides are TGTGCCAGCAGCCCAGGACAGGGGATAAACACTGAAGCTTTCTTT.

The chain recombines TRBV7-6 with TRBJ2-5; TRBD2 agrees at 8 bases. Germline V gives CDR1 SGHVS, CDR2 FNYEAQ. Trimming cost V 3 bases and J 4 bases; bases outside gene matches: 10. The CDR3 has 16 residues. The DNA of the CDR3 is TGTGCCAGCAGCTTGGGGGCTAGCGGGTTGTCAGAGACCCAGTACTTC. It is translated as CASSLGASGLSETQYF.

The chain is built from TRBV7-3 and TRBJ2-1, with 10 bases lining up with TRBD2. The CDR3 is made up of 15 amino acids. Germline CDR1 and CDR2: SGHTA and FQGTGA. J was trimmed by 10 bases and V by 4 bases; bases with no gene match: 10. This CDR3 reads CASSSGAGGRYEQFF. The CDR3 DNA sequence: TGTGCCAGCAGCTCGGGAGCGGGGGGGCGGTACGAGCAGTTCTTC.

The gene calls are TRBV5-1 and TRBJ2-1; TRBD2 aligns across 9 bases. CDR1 is SGHRS, CDR2 YFSETQ, per germline. Losses at the gene ends were 4 bases for V and 8 bases for J; bases not matched to a gene: 16. The CDR3 runs to 17 residues. CDR3 loop: CASSLQAGTSNRHEQFF. The DNA of the CDR3 is TGCGCCAGCAGCCTCCAAGCGGGGACTAGCAATCGGCATGAGCAGTTCTTC. Using reference TRBV5-1 and TRBJ2-1 for the parts outside the CDR3, the full variable domain is KAGVTQTPRYLIKTRGQQVTLSCSPISGHRSVSWYQQTPGQGLQFLFEYFSETQRNKGNFPGRFSGRQFSNSRSEMNVSTLELGDSALYLCASSLQAGTSNRHEQFFGPGTRLTVL.

This clone came up a few times. The chain couples TRBV28 to TRBJ1-2, with 7 bases matching TRBD1. V was pared by 5 bases and J by 3 bases, with 12 bases of the junction left unmatched. The CDR3 is made up of 16 amino acids. From germline, CDR1 is MDHEN and CDR2 SYDVKM. As DNA, the CDR3 is TGTGCCAGCAGTCCCCCACAGGGGCGTGGAGACTATGGCTACACCTTC. Translating it yields CASSPPQGRGDYGYTF.

This rearrangement joins TRBV19 to TRBJ2-7; the D gene is possibly TRBD2 (6 bases). CDR1 is LNHDA and CDR2 is SQIVND in the germline V gene (reference sequence). The CDR3 loop spans 14 amino acids. V dropped 5 bases and J dropped 2 bases, with 13 bases sitting between them. The CDR3 DNA sequence: TGTGCCAGTAGTCCAATCGGGGGAACCTACGAGCAGTACTTC. Protein: CASSPIGGTYEQYF.

The chain has TRBV11-3 and TRBJ2-2, with 8 nucleotides matching TRBD2. Germline-derived CDR1 and CDR2 are SGHNT and YENEEA. V shed 4 bases and J 4 bases; nucleotides not matched to a gene: 5. The CDR3 contains 15 residues. In DNA form, the CDR3 reads TGTGCCAGCAGCTCCGGGGGGGGGAGCACCGGGGAGCTGTTTTTT. The encoded protein is CASSSGGGSTGELFF.

For the CDR3, the DNA is TGTGCCAGCGCAATGACAGGGAATTTAATGGGTGGCTACACCTTC. Translated, it gives CASAMTGNLMGGYTF. The chain employs TRBV27 and TRBJ1-2; 7 positions match TRBD1. Germline V lookup: CDR1 MNHEY, CDR2 SMNVEV (reference sequence). CDR3 length: 15 residues. The V segment lost 8 bases and the J segment 7 bases; nucleotides outside the gene matches: 16.

V and J are TRBV5-5 and TRBJ1-6, with D perhaps TRBD1 (6 bases). In germline, CDR1 is SGHKS, CDR2 YYEKEE (reference sequence). The length of the CDR3 is 15 residues. Trimming removed 2 bases from V and 3 bases from J, with 9 bases in between. Written as DNA, the CDR3 is TGTGCCAGCAGCTTAGCGGGACACTATAATTCACCCCTCCACTTT. Residues: CASSLAGHYNSPLHF.

The chain recombines TRBV7-9 with TRBJ1-1; 7 bases map to TRBD1. Germline CDR1 SEHNR, CDR2 FQNEAQ (reference sequence). The CDR3 is 15 amino acids. With 5 bases clipped from V and 6 bases from J, the junction kept 12 bases outside the gene matches. The CDR3 is CASSVTDREAPEAFF. CDR3 sequence (DNA): TGTGCCAGCAGCGTTACCGACAGGGAGGCCCCTGAAGCTTTCTTT.